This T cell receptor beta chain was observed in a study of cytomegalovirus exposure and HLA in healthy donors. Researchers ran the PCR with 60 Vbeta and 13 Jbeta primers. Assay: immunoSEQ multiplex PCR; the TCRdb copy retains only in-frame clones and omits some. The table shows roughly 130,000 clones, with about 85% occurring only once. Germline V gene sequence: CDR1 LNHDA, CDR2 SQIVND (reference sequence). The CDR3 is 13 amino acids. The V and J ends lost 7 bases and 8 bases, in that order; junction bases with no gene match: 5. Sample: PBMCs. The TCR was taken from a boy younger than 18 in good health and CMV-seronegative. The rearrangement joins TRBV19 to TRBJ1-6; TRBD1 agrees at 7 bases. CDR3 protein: CASNGQEHSPLHF. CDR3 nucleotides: TGTGCCAGTAATGGACAGGAGCATTCACCCCTCCACTTT.